This T cell receptor (beta chain) was recorded in a study of cytomegalovirus exposure and HLA in healthy donors. Sequencing used immunoSEQ multiplex PCR; TCRdb keeps in-frame clones, though not all of them. Here the sample spans some 130,000 clones, approximately 82% being singletons. On this clone itself: Its antigen is not known.

Points from the study as a whole: Per published reports, the classifier diagnosed cytomegalovirus status with high specificity and sensitivity. Among TCR beta chains, those listed as cytomegalovirus-associated numbered over 150.

Per the germline V gene, CDR1 is SQVTM and CDR2 is ANQGSEA. The CDR3 consists of 12 residues. V gave up 6 bases and J gave up 1 base, with 7 bases separating them. The donors were members of the validation cohort comprising some 130 subjects, separate from the approximately 670-subject first cohort. Sequences were obtained from PBMCs. The chain combines TRBV29-1 with TRBJ2-1; no definite D call. This clonotype was obtained from a man under 40 in good health and CMV-seropositive. CDR3 coding DNA: TGCAGCGTCAGTTATTCCTACAATGAGCAGTTCTTC. Protein product: CSVSYSYNEQFF.